The sequence of this TCR beta chain was determined in a study of T cell changes during pregnancy in multiple sclerosis. TCRdb's table, derived via immunoSEQ multiplex PCR, lists solely in-frame clones and lacks some. The sample contains fewer than 80,000 clones, approximately 95% of which appear only once. The CDR3 loop spans 9 amino acids. Trimming removed 6 bases at V and 7 bases at J, with 4 bases between. Germline loops: CDR1 MNHEY, CDR2 SMNVEV (reference sequence). The starting material was CD4+ T cells from peripheral blood mononuclear cells, obtained after pregnancy. This receptor was obtained from a female donor with multiple sclerosis, enrolled in a pregnancy study. This chain connects TRBV27 to TRBJ2-7; no definite D call. CDR3 loop: CASREEQYF. CDR3 DNA: TGTGCCAGCAGAGAGGAGCAGTACTTC.